This T cell receptor (beta chain) was documented in a study of cytomegalovirus exposure and HLA in healthy donors. Study-level information: The same platform as the approximately 660 first-cohort repertoires was used for the 100 to 150 validation repertoires, a later analysis reported.

Study findings and constraints: The study labeled 170 or so TCR beta chains cytomegalovirus-associated. In vitro data verified a few CMV-associated chains as specific for CMV antigens.

Using immunoSEQ multiplex PCR, the repertoire was profiled, and TCRdb retains in-frame clones only, with some absent. The data hold 100,000 to 150,000 clones, with approximately 89% observed a single time. As to this clone: As yet, its antigen is unknown.

The material sequenced was PBMCs. The sequence came from a woman aged 18 to 35 in good health and CMV-seronegative.

As DNA, the CDR3 is TGTGCCAGCATCTCGACACAGGGATCATGGGGCTACACCTTC. Translation: CASISTQGSWGYTF. This chain joins TRBV7-9 and TRBJ1-2; the D gene is possibly TRBD1 (6 bases). Trimming removed 7 bases from V and 8 bases from J, with 20 bases in between. Germline loops: CDR1 SEHNR, CDR2 FQNEAQ (reference sequence). This CDR3 spans 14 amino acids.